This T cell receptor (beta chain) came from a study of cytomegalovirus exposure and HLA in healthy donors. On the study more broadly: As released early, the data held some 80 million unique TCRs from HLA-typed donors. Broader study findings: Most CMV-associated TCR beta chains were later found to appear HLA-restricted. DRB1 had the most TCR associations and HLA-C the fewest, a later analysis found, with rates varying by HLA locus. V- and J-gene trimming in TCR beta was tied to a missense DCLRE1C variant by an analysis performed later.

CDR1 is GTSNPN, CDR2 SVGIG, per germline (reference sequence). Trimming cost V 4 bases and J 8 bases; bases outside gene matches: 9. The CDR3 runs 13 residues. PCR was performed using 60 Vbeta and 13 Jbeta primers. Sequenced by immunoSEQ multiplex PCR; TCRdb stores in-frame clones only, minus some. Of over 100,000 clones listed, roughly 63% are singletons. Concerning this clone: Its antigen is undetermined.

Sequenced sample: PBMCs. The clonotype originates from a man aged 35 to 55 in good health and CMV-seropositive. The chain couples TRBV30 to TRBJ1-2; 8 bases are shared with TRBD1. CDR3 sequence (DNA): TGTGCCTGGACCCCGGACAGGGCCGTAGGCTACACCTTC. Residues: CAWTPDRAVGYTF.